These T cell receptor beta chains were read from a single sample in a study of cytomegalovirus exposure and HLA in healthy donors. TCRdb's copy holds only in-frame clones and misses some; the assay was immunoSEQ multiplex PCR. The sample holds over 150,000 clones, 65% to 75% seen once. Sequenced material: PBMCs. Every receptor here comes from a man aged 18-30 years in good health and CMV-seronegative. Both conserved end residues are part of each CDR3. A D gene is named only where the DNA matches it firmly. Clone size is not always given. Where it is, it says once, few, many or a class for expanded clones.

size,V,J,D,CDR3,DNA
.,TRBV28,TRBJ2-6,.,CASSSKRIPGANVLTF,TGTGCCAGCAGTTCGAAGCGAATTCCTGGGGCCAACGTCCTGACTTTC
.,TRBV30,TRBJ2-7,.,CAWTESGYPYEQYF,TGTGCCTGGACCGAATCAGGGTACCCCTACGAGCAGTACTTC
.,TRBV4-1,TRBJ1-2,.,CASSPPRRGITF,TGCGCCAGCAGCCCTCCCCGCCGAGGAATAACCTTC
.,TRBV5-1,TRBJ1-1,.,CASSLKPREDTEAFF,TGCGCCAGCAGCTTGAAGCCCCGGGAGGACACTGAAGCTTTCTTT
.,TRBV28,TRBJ2-5,TRBD1,CASSPSPGQGARETQYF,TGTGCCAGCAGTCCAAGCCCGGGACAGGGGGCCCGAGAGACCCAGTACTTC
.,TRBV7-6,TRBJ2-7,TRBD1,CASSLGTGAYEQYF,TGTGCCAGCAGCTTAGGTACAGGGGCCTACGAGCAGTACTTC
.,TRBV14,TRBJ2-7,TRBD1,CASIGTDSYEQYF,TGTGCCAGCATTGGGACAGATTCCTACGAGCAGTACTTC
.,TRBV9,TRBJ1-2,TRBD1,CASSGRTGFVGYTF,TGTGCCAGCAGCGGTAGGACAGGGTTTGTCGGCTACACCTTC
.,TRBV18,TRBJ2-5,TRBD1,CASSRDRAGETQYF,TGTGCCAGCTCACGGGACAGGGCGGGAGAGACCCAGTACTTC
.,TRBV7-8,TRBJ2-5,.,CASSLRRFLYQETQYF,TGTGCCAGCAGCTTAAGGAGGTTCCTGTACCAAGAGACCCAGTACTTC
once,TRBV21-1,TRBJ2-7,.,CASSKVAGGYEQYF,TGTGCCAGCAGCAAAGTTGCCGGGGGCTACGAGCAGTACTTC
.,TRBV5-1,TRBJ1-2,.,CASSLDTPANYGYTF,TGCGCCAGCAGCTTGGATACTCCGGCTAACTATGGCTACACCTTC
.,TRBV5-1,TRBJ1-2,.,CASSLQTNYGYTF,TGCGCCAGCAGCTTGCAGACTAACTATGGCTACACCTTC
.,TRBV7-9,TRBJ2-2,TRBD2,CASSLAAGVNTGELFF,TGTGCCAGCAGCTTAGCAGCGGGAGTGAACACCGGGGAGCTGTTTTTT
few,TRBV5-5,TRBJ2-7,TRBD1,CASSSTGGAYEQYF,TGTGCCAGCAGCTCTACAGGGGGCGCGTACGAGCAGTACTTC
few,TRBV20-1,TRBJ1-3,.,CSASVGNTIYF,TGCAGTGCTAGCGTAGGAAACACCATATATTTT
.,TRBV6-6,TRBJ1-2,TRBD1,CASSYEPTGVKGYTF,TGTGCCAGCAGTTACGAACCGACAGGGGTGAAGGGCTACACCTTC
.,TRBV7-9,TRBJ2-1,TRBD2,CASSLAVTSVYNEQFF,TGTGCCAGCAGCTTAGCGGTGACTAGCGTTTACAATGAGCAGTTCTTC
.,TRBV30,TRBJ2-6,TRBD1,CAWSRDRGPTGANVLTF,TGTGCCTGGAGTAGAGACAGGGGGCCAACCGGGGCCAACGTCCTGACTTTC
.,TRBV30,TRBJ1-6,.,CAWSVTGPYYSPLHF,TGTGCCTGGAGTGTAACAGGACCGTACTATTCACCCCTCCACTTT
.,TRBV2,TRBJ2-1,TRBD2,CASSDASGGSYNEQFF,TGTGCCAGCAGTGATGCTAGCGGGGGATCCTACAATGAGCAGTTCTTC
.,TRBV11-2,TRBJ2-7,TRBD2,CASSLERRELSYEQYF,TGTGCCAGCAGCTTAGAACGGCGGGAGCTCTCCTACGAGCAGTACTTC
.,TRBV7-6,TRBJ1-2,TRBD1,CASSPSLPGTVYGYTF,TGTGCCAGCAGTCCTAGTCTACCCGGGACAGTCTATGGCTACACCTTC
.,TRBV30,TRBJ1-1,.,CAWSHWTEAFF,TGTGCCTGGAGCCACTGGACTGAAGCTTTCTTT
.,TRBV5-8,TRBJ2-1,.,CASSLSLGSRQRNNEQFF,TGTGCCAGCAGCTTGTCCCTTGGTTCCCGGCAGCGAAATAATGAGCAGTTCTTC
.,TRBV6-1,TRBJ1-1,.,CASSEDGGLDTEAFF,TGTGCCAGCAGTGAAGACGGGGGGCTTGACACTGAAGCTTTCTTT